Shown below are 11 T cell receptor beta chains from a single sample sequenced in a study of cytomegalovirus exposure and HLA in healthy donors. Primers: 60 Vbeta forward and 13 Jbeta reverse. Repertoires were generated with immunoSEQ multiplex PCR, while TCRdb's copy carries only in-frame clones and drops some. The sample yields roughly 120,000 clones, 63% seen once. Sample: PBMCs. The origin of the receptors is a man aged 40-50 years in good health and CMV-seropositive.

The chain uses TRBV11-2 and TRBJ2-5, with 13 bases aligning to TRBD2. Germline V gene lookup returns CDR1 SGHAT and CDR2 FQNNGV. The J segment lost 4 bases and the V segment lost 5 bases, leaving 7 bases of the junction unmatched. The CDR3 consists of 16 residues. The CDR3 spells CASSITRLAGGETQYF. The CDR3 DNA reads TGTGCCAGCAGCATTACTAGACTAGCGGGAGGAGAGACCCAGTACTTC.

The V call is TRBV29-1, the J call TRBJ2-7; a possible D gene is TRBD1 (6 bases). V was shortened by 1 base and J by 7 bases, with 14 bases between the two germline ends. CDR3 size: 13 residues. Per germline, CDR1 SQVTM and CDR2 ANQGSEA. CDR3 residues: CSVEGQEPLEQYF. The CDR3 DNA reads TGCAGCGTTGAAGGACAGGAGCCTTTGGAGCAGTACTTC.

The rearrangement links TRBV19 to TRBJ2-3; 13 bases align to TRBD2. The CDR3 sequence is 16 residues long. In germline, CDR1 is LNHDA, CDR2 SQIVND (reference sequence). V trimming: 3 bases; J trimming: 1 base; junction bases outside the gene matches: 1. CDR3 region: CASSIGTSGGTDTQYF. CDR3 in DNA: TGTGCCAGTAGTATCGGGACTAGCGGGGGCACAGATACGCAGTATTTT. Full variable domain (outside the CDR3, taken from reference TRBV19 and TRBJ2-3): DGGITQSPKYLFRKEGQNVTLSCEQNLNHDAMYWYRQDPGQGLRLIYYSQIVNDFQKGDIAEGYSVSREKKESFPLTVTSAQKNPTAFYLCASSIGTSGGTDTQYFGPGTRLTVL.

This clone was seen only a few times. The V and J genes are TRBV10-3 and TRBJ2-7, with a weak D call TRBD1 (6 bases). V lost 0 bases and J 0 bases, leaving 9 bases between the germline ends. The CDR3 has 15 residues. Germline V gene lookup returns CDR1 ENHRY and CDR2 SYGVKD. CDR3 protein: CAISESAGVSYEQYF. CDR3 DNA sequence: TGTGCCATCAGTGAGTCGGCAGGGGTCTCCTACGAGCAGTACTTC.

The chain links TRBV5-4 to TRBJ2-3; D is perhaps TRBD2 (6 bases). Germline CDR1 SGHNT, CDR2 YYREEE (reference sequence). The CDR3 totals 15 residues. Trimming removed 1 base from V and 5 bases from J, with 14 bases in between. CDR3 bases: TGTGCCAGCAGCTTGTACCCGGGAGCGGTAGATACGCAGTATTTT. Residues: CASSLYPGAVDTQYF.

In regard to this clone: The sample carries other DNA sequences with the same CDR3. V is TRBV10-3 and J is TRBJ2-3; TRBD1 aligns across 10 bases. V shed 7 bases and J 3 bases; nucleotides not matched to a gene: 7. CDR3 length equals 15 residues. Per germline, CDR1 ENHRY and CDR2 SYGVKD. CDR3 region: CAITPGQGGTDTQYF. The CDR3 DNA follows: TGTGCCATCACTCCCGGACAGGGGGGGACAGATACGCAGTATTTT.

This clone was counted a few times. The chain combines TRBV19 with TRBJ2-5, with 12 bases matching TRBD2. The CDR3 extends over 16 amino acids. CDR1 LNHDA and CDR2 SQIVND come from the germline V gene (reference sequence). V dropped 4 bases and J dropped 2; count of bases not matched to a gene: 5. Here the CDR3 DNA reads TGTGCCAGTAGTACGACTAGCGGGGGCGATCAAGAGACCCAGTACTTC. Protein sequence: CASSTTSGGDQETQYF.

This clone has just a few counts. The V call is TRBV7-9, the J call TRBJ2-7, with 10 bases matching TRBD1. The CDR3 runs to 17 residues. Germline CDR1 is SEHNR and CDR2 is FQNEAQ (reference sequence). J was trimmed by 2 bases and V by 4 bases; bases with no gene match: 11. The CDR3 spells CASSSPQTGTGAYEQYF. The CDR3 nucleotides read TGTGCCAGCAGCTCACCCCAGACCGGGACAGGGGCCTACGAGCAGTACTTC.

The V call is TRBV10-3, the J call TRBJ2-7; D remains ambiguous. The V and J ends lost 0 bases and 5 bases respectively, with 11 bases between them. Germline CDR1 and CDR2: ENHRY and SYGVKD. The CDR3 has 14 residues. CDR3 sequence: CAISESGSGDEQYF. Here the CDR3 DNA reads TGTGCCATCAGTGAGTCTGGCTCCGGAGACGAGCAGTACTTC.

The chain employs TRBV7-9 and TRBJ1-6, with no clear D. Germline V lookup: CDR1 SEHNR, CDR2 FQNEAQ (reference sequence). Deletions cut 10 bases from V and 7 bases from J, with 11 bases between. There are 12 residues in the CDR3. DNA of the CDR3: TGTGCCACCGCGCTCACGAATTCACCCCTCCACTTT. It specifies CATALTNSPLHF.

V usage is TRBV10-3 and J usage is TRBJ1-2, with a weak D call TRBD1 (5 bases). The V and J ends lost 2 bases and 2 bases respectively, with 9 bases between them. Germline CDR1 and CDR2: ENHRY and SYGVKD. CDR3 length equals 14 residues. This chain's CDR3 is CAISERQTNYGYTF. CDR3 sequence (DNA): TGTGCCATCAGTGAGAGACAGACAAACTATGGCTACACCTTC.